The following is a T cell receptor (beta chain) sequence with its context. Its specificity is unknown. This entry is derived from a study of T cell repertoires in cytomegalovirus infection. V lost 4 bases, J lost 1 base, and 21 bases lay in between. The germline V gene encodes CDR1 KGHSH and CDR2 LQKENI. CDR3 length: 18 amino acids. TCRdb redid the calling of the reads with MiXCR, one entry per CDR3 protein. The sample lists around 300,000 distinct CDR3 sequences; roughly a quarter were seen once. Regarding the study as a whole: Frequencies of public TCR beta families were cumulated, and this identified carriers of CMV plus the relevant HLA. There were HLA-C-restricted CMV-specific TCR beta clonotypes dominating the ex vivo response.

Source material: PBMCs. V and J are TRBV18 and TRBJ2-3; D assignment may be TRBD1 or TRBD2 (5 bases each). The TCR originated in a human donor in good health (CMV status not recorded). Some clones in this sample may be carry-over from other donors' samples. The CDR3 coding sequence is TGTGCCAGCTCACTCAGTTTCGGGGCAGGGTTCGGCACAGATACGCAGTATTTT. Protein product: CASSLSFGAGFGTDTQYF.